What follows describes a single T cell receptor beta chain. The antigen is undetermined. This sample is part of a study of blood T cells in healthy people across ages. General study findings and limits: Relative to aged donors, long-lived donors carried more naive CD4+ cells and displayed higher diversity. Underestimates were what the diversity estimates from one million T cells were considered to be.

A second PCR, run for roughly 7 to 11 cycles, used a sample-barcoded 5' primer plus a J-beta primer mix. TCRdb reprocessed the 5' RACE reads with MiXCR, giving one entry per CDR3 protein. Altogether hundreds of thousands of distinct CDR3 sequences are present, about 26% being singletons, with the ten largest covering roughly 3.1%. These data were also reused for a study on T cells of mothers and their children. That work adds: Each mother gave over 9.5 million TCR beta CDR3 reads; each child, roughly 3 million.

The material sequenced was blood. This TCR came from a boy aged 5 to 17 in good health.

The CDR3 loop reads CASSKEQVTYEQYF. CDR3 DNA: TGTGCCAGCAGCAAAGAACAGGTAACCTACGAGCAGTACTTC. The chain links TRBV7-6 to TRBJ2-7; D perhaps matches TRBD1 (5 bases). Trimming pared 5 bases from V and 2 bases from J, leaving 13 bases between. CDR3 length: 14 residues. Germline V lookup: CDR1 SGHVS, CDR2 FNYEAQ.